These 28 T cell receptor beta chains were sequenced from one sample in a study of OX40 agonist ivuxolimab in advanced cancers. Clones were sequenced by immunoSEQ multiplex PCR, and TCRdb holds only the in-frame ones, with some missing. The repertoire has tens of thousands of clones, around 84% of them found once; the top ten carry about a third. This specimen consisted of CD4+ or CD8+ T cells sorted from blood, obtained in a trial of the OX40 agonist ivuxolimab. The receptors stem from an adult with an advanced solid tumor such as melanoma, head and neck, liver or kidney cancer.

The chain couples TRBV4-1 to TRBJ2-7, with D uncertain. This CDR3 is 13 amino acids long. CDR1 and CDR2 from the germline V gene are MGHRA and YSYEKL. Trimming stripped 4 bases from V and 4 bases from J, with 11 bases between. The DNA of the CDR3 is TGCGCCAGCAGCCCGGGCCTACATTACGAGCAGTACTTC. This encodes CASSPGLHYEQYF.

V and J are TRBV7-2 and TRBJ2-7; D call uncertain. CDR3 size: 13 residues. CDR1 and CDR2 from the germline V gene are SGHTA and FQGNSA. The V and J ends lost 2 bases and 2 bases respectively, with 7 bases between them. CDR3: CASSLWLTYEQYF. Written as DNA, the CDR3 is TGTGCCAGCAGCTTATGGCTCACCTACGAGCAGTACTTC.

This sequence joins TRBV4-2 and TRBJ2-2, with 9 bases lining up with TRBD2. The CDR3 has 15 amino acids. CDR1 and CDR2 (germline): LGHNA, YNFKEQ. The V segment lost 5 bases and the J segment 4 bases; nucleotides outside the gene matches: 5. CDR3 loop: CASSRTSEITGELFF. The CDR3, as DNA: TGTGCCAGCAGCAGGACTAGCGAGATCACCGGGGAGCTGTTTTTT.

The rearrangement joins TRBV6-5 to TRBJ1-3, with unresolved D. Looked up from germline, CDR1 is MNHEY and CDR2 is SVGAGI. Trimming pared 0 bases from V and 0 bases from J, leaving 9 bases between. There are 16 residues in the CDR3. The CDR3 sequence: CASSYSMGYSGNTIYF. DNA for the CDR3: TGTGCCAGCAGTTACTCGATGGGGTACTCTGGAAACACCATATATTTT.

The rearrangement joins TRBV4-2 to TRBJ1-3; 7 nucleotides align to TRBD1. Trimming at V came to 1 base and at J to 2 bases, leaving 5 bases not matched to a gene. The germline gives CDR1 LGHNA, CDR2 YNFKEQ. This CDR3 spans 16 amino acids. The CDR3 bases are TGTGCCAGCAGCCAAGTACAGGGGCGGCCTGGAAACACCATATATTTT. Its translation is CASSQVQGRPGNTIYF.

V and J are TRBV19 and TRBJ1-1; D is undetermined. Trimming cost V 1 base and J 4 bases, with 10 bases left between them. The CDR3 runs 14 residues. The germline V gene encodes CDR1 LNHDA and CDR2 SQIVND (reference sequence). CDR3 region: CASSIGILITEAFF. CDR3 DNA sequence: TGTGCCAGTAGTATAGGGATTTTGATCACTGAAGCTTTCTTT.

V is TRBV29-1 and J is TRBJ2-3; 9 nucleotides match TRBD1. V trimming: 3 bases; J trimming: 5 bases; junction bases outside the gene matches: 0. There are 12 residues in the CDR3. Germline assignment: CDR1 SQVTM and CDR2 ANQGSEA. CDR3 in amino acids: CSVETGGDTQYF. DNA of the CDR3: TGCAGCGTTGAGACAGGGGGAGATACGCAGTATTTT.

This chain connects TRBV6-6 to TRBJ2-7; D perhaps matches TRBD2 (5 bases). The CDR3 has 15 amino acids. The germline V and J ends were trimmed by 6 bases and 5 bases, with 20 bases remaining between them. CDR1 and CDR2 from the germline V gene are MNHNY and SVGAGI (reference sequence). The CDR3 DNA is TGTGCCAGCAGCATCCTTCGAGCGGCATTGGACGAGCAGTACTTC. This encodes CASSILRAALDEQYF.

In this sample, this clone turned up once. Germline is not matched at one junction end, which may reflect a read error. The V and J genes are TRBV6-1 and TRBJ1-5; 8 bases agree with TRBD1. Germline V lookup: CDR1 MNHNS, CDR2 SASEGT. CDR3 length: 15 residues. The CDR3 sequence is CASGDRGRSNQPQHF. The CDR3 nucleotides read TGTGCCAGCGGTGACAGGGGTCGTAGCAATCAGCCCCAGCATTTT.

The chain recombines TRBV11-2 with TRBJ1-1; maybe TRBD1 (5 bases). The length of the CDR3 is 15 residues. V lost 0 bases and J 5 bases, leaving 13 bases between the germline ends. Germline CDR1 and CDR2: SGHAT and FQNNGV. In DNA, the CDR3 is TGTGCCAGCAGCTTAGATATGGCAGGGTTTACTGAAGCTTTCTTT. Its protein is CASSLDMAGFTEAFF.

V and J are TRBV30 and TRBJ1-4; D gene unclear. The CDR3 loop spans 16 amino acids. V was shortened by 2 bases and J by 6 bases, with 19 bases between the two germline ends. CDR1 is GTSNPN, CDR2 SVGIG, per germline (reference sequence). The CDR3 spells CAWSPDTLAGDEKLFF. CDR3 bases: TGTGCCTGGAGTCCCGACACCCTCGCTGGAGATGAAAAACTGTTTTTT.

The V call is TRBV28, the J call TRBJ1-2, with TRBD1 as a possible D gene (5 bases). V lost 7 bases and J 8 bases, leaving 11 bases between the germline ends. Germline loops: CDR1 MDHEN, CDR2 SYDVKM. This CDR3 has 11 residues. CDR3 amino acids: CASTQGGGYTF. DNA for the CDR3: TGTGCCAGCACGCAGGGCGGGGGCTACACCTTC.

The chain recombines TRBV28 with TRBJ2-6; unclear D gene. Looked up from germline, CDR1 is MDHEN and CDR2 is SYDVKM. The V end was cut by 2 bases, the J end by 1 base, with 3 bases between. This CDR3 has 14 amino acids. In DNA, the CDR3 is TGTGCCAGCAGTTTAGAATCTGGGGCCAACGTCCTGACTTTC. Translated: CASSLESGANVLTF.

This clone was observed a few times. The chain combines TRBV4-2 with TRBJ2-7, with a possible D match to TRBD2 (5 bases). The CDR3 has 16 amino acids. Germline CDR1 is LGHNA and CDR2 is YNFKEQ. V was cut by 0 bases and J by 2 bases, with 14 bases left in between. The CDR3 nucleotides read TGTGCCAGCAGCCAAGATGAGGGCAGCGGTACCTACGAGCAGTACTTC. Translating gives CASSQDEGSGTYEQYF.

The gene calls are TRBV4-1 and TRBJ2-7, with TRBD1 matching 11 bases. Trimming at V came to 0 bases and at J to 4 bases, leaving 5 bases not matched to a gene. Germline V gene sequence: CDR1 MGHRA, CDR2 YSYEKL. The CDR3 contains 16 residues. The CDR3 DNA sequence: TGCGCCAGCAGCCAAGAATGGACAGGGGGCAGGTACGAGCAGTACTTC. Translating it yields CASSQEWTGGRYEQYF.

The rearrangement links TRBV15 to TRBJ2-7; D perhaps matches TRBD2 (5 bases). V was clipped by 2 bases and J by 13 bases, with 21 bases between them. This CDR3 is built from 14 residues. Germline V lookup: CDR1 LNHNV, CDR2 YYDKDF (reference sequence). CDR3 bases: TGTGCCACCAGCAGATTCCGCCGTTCGGGAAAGTACTACTTC. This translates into CATSRFRRSGKYYF.

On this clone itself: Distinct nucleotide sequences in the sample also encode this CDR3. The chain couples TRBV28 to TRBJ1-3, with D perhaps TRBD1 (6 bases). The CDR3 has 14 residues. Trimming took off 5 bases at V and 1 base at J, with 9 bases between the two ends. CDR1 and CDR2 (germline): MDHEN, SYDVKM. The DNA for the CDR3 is TGTGCCAGCAGTCTGACAGGATCTGGAAACACCATATATTTT. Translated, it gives CASSLTGSGNTIYF.

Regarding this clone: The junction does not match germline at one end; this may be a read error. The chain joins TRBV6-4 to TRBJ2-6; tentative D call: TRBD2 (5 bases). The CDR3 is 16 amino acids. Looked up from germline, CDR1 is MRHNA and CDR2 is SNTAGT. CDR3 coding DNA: TGTGCCAGAAGTGGTAGAGGGTACTCTGGGGCCAACGTCCTGACTTTC. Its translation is CARSGRGYSGANVLTF.

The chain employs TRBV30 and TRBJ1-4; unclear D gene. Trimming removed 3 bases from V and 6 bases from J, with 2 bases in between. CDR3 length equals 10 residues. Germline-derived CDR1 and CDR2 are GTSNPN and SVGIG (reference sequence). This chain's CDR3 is CAWRDEKLFF. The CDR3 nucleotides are TGTGCCTGGAGAGATGAAAAACTGTTTTTT.

The CDR3 here is CASSSEQGRAQHF. CDR3 in DNA: TGTGCCAGCAGCTCAGAACAGGGGAGAGCCCAGCATTTT. The genes are TRBV5-4 and TRBJ1-5; 7 bases match TRBD1. This CDR3 region has 13 residues. CDR1 is SGHNT and CDR2 is YYREEE in the germline V gene (reference sequence). Trimming removed 3 bases from V and 11 bases from J; junction bases left unmatched: 8.

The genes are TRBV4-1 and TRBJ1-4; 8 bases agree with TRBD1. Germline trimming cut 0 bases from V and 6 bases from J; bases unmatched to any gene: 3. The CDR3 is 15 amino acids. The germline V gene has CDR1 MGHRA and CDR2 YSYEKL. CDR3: CASSQDGQGYEKLFF. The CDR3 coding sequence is TGCGCCAGCAGCCAAGACGGACAGGGTTATGAAAAACTGTTTTTT.

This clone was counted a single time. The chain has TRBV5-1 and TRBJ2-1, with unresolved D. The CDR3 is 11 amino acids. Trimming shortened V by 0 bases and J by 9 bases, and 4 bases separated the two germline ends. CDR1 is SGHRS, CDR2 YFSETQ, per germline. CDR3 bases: TGCGCCAGCAGCTTGGCAGGTGAGCAGTTCTTC. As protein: CASSLAGEQFF.

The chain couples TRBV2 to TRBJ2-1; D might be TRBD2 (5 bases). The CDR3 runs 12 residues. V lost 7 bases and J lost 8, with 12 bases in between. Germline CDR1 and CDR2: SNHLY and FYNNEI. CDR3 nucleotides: TGTGCCAGCAAGCGTGGGAGCGATGAGCAGTTCTTC. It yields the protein CASKRGSDEQFF.

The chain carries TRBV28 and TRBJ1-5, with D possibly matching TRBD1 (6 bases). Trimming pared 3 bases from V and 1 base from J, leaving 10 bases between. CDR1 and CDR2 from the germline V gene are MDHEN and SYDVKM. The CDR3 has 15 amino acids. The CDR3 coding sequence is TGTGCCAGCAGTTTTCACAGGGCCAGCAATCAGCCCCAGCATTTT. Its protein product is CASSFHRASNQPQHF.

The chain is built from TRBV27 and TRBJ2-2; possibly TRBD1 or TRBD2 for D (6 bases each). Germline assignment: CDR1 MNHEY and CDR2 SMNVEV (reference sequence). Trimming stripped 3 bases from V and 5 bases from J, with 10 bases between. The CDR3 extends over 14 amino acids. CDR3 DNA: TGTGCCAGCAGTTTCGGGGGCTATACCGGGGAGCTGTTTTTT. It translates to CASSFGGYTGELFF.

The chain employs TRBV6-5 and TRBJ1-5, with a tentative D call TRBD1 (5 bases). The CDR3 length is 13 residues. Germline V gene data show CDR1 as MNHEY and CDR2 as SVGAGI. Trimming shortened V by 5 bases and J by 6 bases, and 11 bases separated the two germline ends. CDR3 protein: CASSPRTRQPQHF. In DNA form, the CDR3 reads TGTGCCAGCAGTCCAAGGACACGTCAGCCCCAGCATTTT.

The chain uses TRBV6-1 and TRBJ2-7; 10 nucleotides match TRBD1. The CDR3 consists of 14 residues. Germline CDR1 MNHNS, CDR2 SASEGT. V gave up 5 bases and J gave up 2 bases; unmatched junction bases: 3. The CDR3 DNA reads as TGTGCCAGCAGTTGGACAGGGGGAACCTACGAGCAGTACTTC. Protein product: CASSWTGGTYEQYF.

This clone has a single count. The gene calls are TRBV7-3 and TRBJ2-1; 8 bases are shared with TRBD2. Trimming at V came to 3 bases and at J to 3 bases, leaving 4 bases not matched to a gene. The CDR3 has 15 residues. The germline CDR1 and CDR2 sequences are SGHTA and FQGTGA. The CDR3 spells CASSLSGSVYNEQFF. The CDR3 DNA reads TGTGCCAGCAGCTTGAGCGGGAGCGTCTACAATGAGCAGTTCTTC.